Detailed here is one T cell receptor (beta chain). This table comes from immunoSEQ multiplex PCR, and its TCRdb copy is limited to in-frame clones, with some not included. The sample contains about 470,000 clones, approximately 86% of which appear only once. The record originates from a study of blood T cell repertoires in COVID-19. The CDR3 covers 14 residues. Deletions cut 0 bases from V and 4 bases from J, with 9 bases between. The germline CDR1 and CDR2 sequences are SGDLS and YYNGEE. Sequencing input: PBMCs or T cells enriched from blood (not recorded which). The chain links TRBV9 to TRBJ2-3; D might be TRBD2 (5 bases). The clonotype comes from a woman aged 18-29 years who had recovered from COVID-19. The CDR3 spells CASSVAGMADTQYF. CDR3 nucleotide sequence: TGTGCCAGCAGCGTAGCGGGGATGGCAGATACGCAGTATTTT.